What follows are 15 T cell receptor beta chains derived from one specimen sequenced in a study of T cell responses to AZD1222 COVID-19 vaccine. Generated by immunoSEQ multiplex PCR, the TCRdb table keeps only in-frame clones and is missing some. This table holds more than 80,000 clones, about 91% found once. The sample here was peripheral blood, taken 28 days after the second AZD1222 dose. These receptors all stem from an adult who received the AZD1222 COVID-19 vaccine.

This chain joins TRBV3-1 (or the pseudogene TRBV3-2) and TRBJ2-7; TRBD2 matches at 14 bases. Losses at the gene ends were 4 bases for V and 1 base for J; bases not matched to a gene: 9. The CDR3 consists of 18 residues. The germline V gene encodes CDR1 LGHDT and CDR2 YNNKEL (reference sequence). DNA of the CDR3: TGTGCCAGCAGCCCGGGACTAGCGGGAGTTGTTGGGTCCTACGAGCAGTACTTC. Translation: CASSPGLAGVVGSYEQYF.

V and J are TRBV4-1 and TRBJ2-4, with D tentatively TRBD2 (7 bases). The germline V and J ends were trimmed by 4 bases and 0 bases, with 13 bases remaining between them. The germline CDR1 and CDR2 sequences are MGHRA and YSYEKL. CDR3 size: 16 residues. The CDR3 is CASSLRGGLAKNIQYF. CDR3 DNA: TGCGCCAGCAGCCTAAGGGGGGGCTTAGCCAAAAACATTCAGTACTTC.

This clone was seen a handful of times. V gene TRBV5-6 combines with J gene TRBJ1-6, with 7 bases fitting TRBD1. Unmatched junction bases numbered 9, after V lost 4 bases and J lost 14 bases. Germline V gene sequence: CDR1 SGHDT, CDR2 YYEEEE. The CDR3 loop spans 13 amino acids. The CDR3 nucleotides are TGTGCCAGCAGCCCGGACAGGAGCGGATCCCTCCACTTT. It encodes CASSPDRSGSLHF.

This chain links TRBV28 with TRBJ2-7, with a tentative D call TRBD1 (6 bases). This CDR3 contains 16 residues. Per the germline V gene, CDR1 is MDHEN and CDR2 is SYDVKM. V lost 4 bases, J lost 5 bases, and 21 bases lay in between. DNA of the CDR3: TGTGCCAGCAGTTACGGCAGGGGAACTTTCTCACACGAGCAGTACTTC. Residues: CASSYGRGTFSHEQYF.

This chain connects TRBV3-1 (or the pseudogene TRBV3-2) to TRBJ2-1; D not resolved. The CDR3 sequence is 12 residues long. V was trimmed by 1 base and J by 8 bases, leaving 6 bases between them. Germline CDR1 LGHDT, CDR2 YNNKEL (reference sequence). CDR3 region: CASSQVRDEQFF. The CDR3 coding sequence is TGTGCCAGCAGCCAAGTAAGGGATGAGCAGTTCTTC.

This rearrangement joins TRBV28 to TRBJ2-7, with 7 positions matching TRBD2. CDR1 and CDR2 (germline): MDHEN, SYDVKM. V gave up 2 bases and J gave up 2 bases; unmatched junction bases: 3. The CDR3 spans 14 residues. Written as DNA, the CDR3 is TGTGCCAGCAGTTTAGCGGGAGTAACCTACGAGCAGTACTTC. This gives the protein CASSLAGVTYEQYF.

The J gene is TRBJ2-1, the V gene TRBV9, with no clear D. Germline CDR1 is SGDLS and CDR2 is YYNGEE. The CDR3 is 13 amino acids. V lost 0 bases and J 7 bases, leaving 8 bases between the germline ends. The CDR3 bases are TGTGCCAGCAGCGTAGGGGCGGCGAATGAGCAGTTCTTC. Its protein is CASSVGAANEQFF.

The chain recombines TRBV4-1 with TRBJ2-7; D gene ambiguous. The CDR3 runs 14 residues. Looked up from germline, CDR1 is MGHRA and CDR2 is YSYEKL. V lost 1 base to trimming and J lost 4 bases, with 11 bases between them. The CDR3 DNA follows: TGCGCCAGCAGCCAAGGCGTCGATTATTACGAGCAGTACTTC. Translated: CASSQGVDYYEQYF.

J is TRBJ2-1 and V is TRBV6-5; D is undetermined. CDR1 is MNHEY, CDR2 SVGAGI, per germline. The CDR3 spans 14 residues. Trimming pared 10 bases from V and 9 bases from J, leaving 22 bases between. CDR3 in amino acids: CATITVGFRIEQFF. The DNA of the CDR3 is TGTGCCACAATAACTGTGGGGTTTCGGATTGAGCAGTTCTTC.

This chain joins TRBV9 and TRBJ1-2, with TRBD1 identical over 8 bases. CDR3 length: 13 amino acids. V dropped 0 bases and J dropped 7; count of bases not matched to a gene: 2. Germline V lookup: CDR1 SGDLS, CDR2 YYNGEE. The CDR3 here is CASSVGTGLGYTF. CDR3 DNA: TGTGCCAGCAGCGTAGGGACAGGGCTTGGCTACACCTTC.

The chain carries TRBV29-1 and TRBJ2-2, with 13 bases lining up with TRBD2. The CDR3 length is 16 residues. Germline CDR1 is SQVTM and CDR2 is ANQGSEA. V lost 7 bases, J lost 3 bases, and 8 bases stayed unmatched. CDR3 in amino acids: CSAGLAGAADTGELFF. The DNA of the CDR3 is TGCAGCGCTGGACTAGCGGGAGCGGCGGACACCGGGGAGCTGTTTTTT.

This chain joins TRBV12-5 and TRBJ2-7, with 10 bases identical to TRBD2. The CDR3 runs to 13 residues. Per germline, CDR1 LGHNT and CDR2 FRNRAP. V was pared by 6 bases and J by 9 bases, with 8 bases of the junction left unmatched. The CDR3 DNA reads TGTGCTAGTGGAACCGGGACTAGCGTGAGGCAGTACTTC. Translation: CASGTGTSVRQYF.

The chain has TRBV6-5 and TRBJ1-6; TRBD1 matches at 7 bases. The V segment lost 10 bases and the J segment 5 bases; nucleotides outside the gene matches: 5. There are 13 residues in the CDR3. Germline loops: CDR1 MNHEY, CDR2 SVGAGI. Here the CDR3 DNA reads TGTGCCACCCGGGACAGTAATAATTCACCCCTCCACTTT. This gives the protein CATRDSNNSPLHF.

The rearrangement uses TRBV18 and TRBJ1-1; D unclear. Germline V gene sequence: CDR1 KGHSH, CDR2 LQKENI. The V end lost 3 bases, the J end lost 5 bases, and 7 bases lay between the germline ends. This CDR3 contains 12 residues. The CDR3 nucleotides read TGTGCCAGCTCACCGGGGTTGACTGAAGCTTTCTTT. Translated, it gives CASSPGLTEAFF.

J is TRBJ1-1 and V is TRBV6-5; possible D gene TRBD1, 5 bases. Trimming stripped 6 bases from V and 0 bases from J, with 14 bases between. CDR1 and CDR2 (germline): MNHEY, SVGAGI. The CDR3 loop spans 15 amino acids. The CDR3 sequence is CASRDRGRVNTEAFF. The CDR3 nucleotides are TGTGCCAGCAGGGACCGAGGCAGGGTGAACACTGAAGCTTTCTTT.